The 11 T cell receptor beta chains given below trace back to one sample, sequenced in a study of blood T cell repertoires in COVID-19. The protocol was immunoSEQ multiplex PCR, while the TCRdb copy is restricted to in-frame clones and leaves out a portion. Found here are over 70,000 clones, 65% to 85% of them singletons; the top ten hold about 16%. The sample was peripheral blood. Receptors originate from a man in his 70s with active or convalescent COVID-19.

The chain combines TRBV2 with TRBJ2-3, with TRBD2 matching over 9 bases. V lost 10 bases to trimming and J lost 8 bases; unmatched junction nucleotides: 13. Germline V CDR1 and CDR2: SNHLY, FYNNEI. The CDR3 is 14 residues long. The CDR3 DNA is TGTGCCAATATTGCGGGGGGGCCCGCGGGTACGCAGTATTTT. Residues: CANIAGGPAGTQYF.

This clone came up once. The J gene is TRBJ1-4, the V gene TRBV19; no reliable D call. In germline, CDR1 is LNHDA, CDR2 SQIVND (reference sequence). This CDR3 is 15 amino acids long. Trimming removed 3 bases at V and 5 bases at J, with 13 bases between. In nucleotides, the CDR3 is TGTGCCAGTAGTATTGGCTCTAGTCACAATGAAAAACTGTTTTTT. It is translated as CASSIGSSHNEKLFF.

The chain uses TRBV21-1 and TRBJ2-1; whether TRBD2, the table's D call, matches the DNA was not checked. TRBV21-1 is termed a pseudogene. The CDR3 is 14 residues long. The CDR3, as DNA: TGTGCCACCAATCTAACTAGCGGGGGGGGTGAGCAGTTCTTC. It codes for CATNLTSGGGEQFF.

V usage is TRBV2 and J usage is TRBJ2-5; TRBD1 matches at 10 bases. CDR1 and CDR2 (germline): SNHLY, FYNNEI. CDR3 size: 15 residues. The V segment lost 6 bases and the J segment 4 bases; nucleotides outside the gene matches: 8. In DNA form, the CDR3 reads TGTGCCAGCAGGCCGACAGGGGGCAATGGAGAGACCCAGTACTTC. Translation: CASRPTGGNGETQYF.

The chain links TRBV19 to TRBJ2-6, with 8 positions matching TRBD1. The CDR3 is 17 residues long. After removal of 4 bases from V and 0 bases from J, the junction contained 5 bases not matched to a gene. Germline V lookup: CDR1 LNHDA, CDR2 SQIVND (reference sequence). Written as DNA, the CDR3 is TGTGCCAGTAGTAGGGCAGGGGGCAACTCTGGGGCCAACGTCCTGACTTTC. The encoded protein is CASSRAGGNSGANVLTF.

The genes are TRBV6-5 and TRBJ1-1; 12 bases are shared with TRBD1. Germline V lookup: CDR1 MNHEY, CDR2 SVGAGI. The CDR3 extends over 15 amino acids. Trimming removed 2 bases from V and 8 bases from J; junction bases left unmatched: 6. The CDR3 coding sequence is TGTGCCAGCAGTTACACGGGACAGGGGGCTACCGAAGCTTTCTTT. It codes for CASSYTGQGATEAFF.

The chain is built from TRBV30 and TRBJ1-3; D uncertain. The CDR3 extends over 12 amino acids. Trimming took 4 bases from V and 10 from J, leaving 14 bases between them. Germline assignment: CDR1 GTSNPN and CDR2 SVGIG (reference sequence). Written as DNA, the CDR3 is TGTGCCTGGACCTACGGCGGCGGAACCATATATTTT. Its translation: CAWTYGGGTIYF.

The rearrangement uses TRBV12-3 or TRBV12-4 and TRBJ2-1; D is possibly TRBD1 (6 bases). This CDR3 is 13 amino acids long. Trimming pared 3 bases from V and 6 bases from J, leaving 9 bases between. In DNA form, the CDR3 reads TGTGCCAGCAGTTTGCGCAGGGGCAATGAGCAGTTCTTC. It encodes CASSLRRGNEQFF.

This clone came up once. V is TRBV10-3 and J is TRBJ2-1, with D maybe TRBD1 (5 bases). Germline CDR1 and CDR2: ENHRY and SYGVKD. The V and J ends lost 4 bases and 5 bases respectively, with 12 bases between them. The length of the CDR3 is 14 residues. CDR3 residues: CAISGSPTDNEQFF. CDR3 sequence (DNA): TGTGCCATCAGTGGTTCCCCGACAGACAATGAGCAGTTCTTC.

This chain connects TRBV28 to TRBJ2-7; TRBD2 aligns across 7 bases. The CDR3 is 14 residues long. Germline CDR1 reads MDHEN; CDR2 reads SYDVKM. V dropped 6 bases and J dropped 2; count of bases not matched to a gene: 7. This CDR3 is CASSLRGLTYEQYF. DNA for the CDR3: TGTGCCAGCAGCCTCCGGGGACTAACCTACGAGCAGTACTTC.

This clone was counted a few times. The chain employs TRBV10-3 and TRBJ1-6, with TRBD1 matching over 9 bases. Germline CDR1 is ENHRY and CDR2 is SYGVKD. Unmatched junction bases numbered 4, after V lost 4 bases and J lost 9 bases. The CDR3 is 14 amino acids. CDR3 DNA: TGTGCCATCAGTGGAACAGGGGGCCCTTCACCCCTCCACTTT. Translating it yields CAISGTGGPSPLHF.